The text below deals with one TCR beta chain. Its antigen remains unknown. This record comes from a study of cytomegalovirus exposure and HLA in healthy donors. Across the study: Roughly 85 million unique TCRs from HLA-typed donors made up an early data release. Broader study findings: The CMV antigen specificity of a few CMV-associated chains was confirmed through in vitro analysis. Cytomegalovirus association was listed for about 150 TCR beta chains.

Germline V gene data show CDR1 as ENHRY and CDR2 as SYGVKD. The CDR3 extends over 15 amino acids. V was trimmed by 1 base and J by 4 bases, leaving 14 bases between them. Primers: 60 Vbeta forward and 13 Jbeta reverse. Repertoires were generated with immunoSEQ multiplex PCR, while TCRdb's copy carries only in-frame clones and drops some. The sample consists of around 250,000 clones, around 80% of them appearing once. The donors (healthy individuals) were bone marrow donors. The sample comprised PBMCs. The TCR sequence derives from a woman aged 60-70 years in good health and CMV-seropositive. The rearrangement joins TRBV10-3 to TRBJ2-7; maybe TRBD1 (6 bases). The CDR3 DNA is TGTGCCATCAGTGAGTTTGCAGGGGCGGCGTACGAGCAGTACTTC. Translating gives CAISEFAGAAYEQYF.